These 11 T cell receptor beta chains came from one sample sequenced in a study of CXCR3-negative and CXCR3-positive naive CD8 T cells. UMI-labeled 5' RACE yielded the TRB cDNA libraries. TCRdb processed the 5' RACE reads again and assigns one entry to each CDR3 protein, with no DNA. The sample data list around 47,000 distinct CDR3 sequences. The sequenced sample consisted of memory CD8+ T cells from blood. Receptors originate from a human donor in good health. Some clones in this sample may be carry-over from other donors' samples.

This rearrangement joins TRBV2 to TRBJ2-1; TCRdb indicates TRBD1, and absent DNA this call remains unverified. CDR3 length equals 11 residues. Germline CDR1 is SNHLY and CDR2 is FYNNEI. The CDR3 here is CARATGHEQFF.

The chain has TRBV7-9 and TRBJ2-7. This CDR3 comprises 15 residues. CDR1 is SEHNR and CDR2 is FQNEAQ in the germline V gene (reference sequence). This chain's CDR3 is CASSSLTVSSYEQYF.

The chain recombines TRBV5-5 with TRBJ2-1; with no DNA, the TCRdb D assignment of TRBD2 cannot be verified. The CDR3 is 14 residues long. Germline V gives CDR1 SGHKS, CDR2 YYEKEE (reference sequence). CDR3 protein: CASSPSGGADEQFF.

The rearrangement joins TRBV29-1 to TRBJ2-3; without DNA, the TCRdb call of TRBD2 cannot be checked. The length of the CDR3 is 15 residues. Germline values: CDR1 SQVTM, CDR2 ANQGSEA. CDR3: CSVEDWDLNTDTQYF.

CDR3 loop: CASSEAGGVSYNEQFF. The rearrangement uses TRBV9 and TRBJ2-1; TCRdb names TRBD1, which stays unverified in the absence of DNA. CDR3 length equals 16 residues. Germline loops: CDR1 SGDLS, CDR2 YYNGEE.

The chain combines TRBV4-1 with TRBJ2-3; the TCRdb call, TRBD1, lacks DNA for checking. This CDR3 has 14 amino acids. In germline, CDR1 is MGHRA, CDR2 YSYEKL. CDR3 residues: CASSLGPDTDTQYF.

The V call is TRBV7-6, the J call TRBJ2-5. The CDR3 runs 12 residues. Germline CDR1 reads SGHVS; CDR2 reads FNYEAQ. The CDR3 spells CASSLDRETQYF.

V usage is TRBV20-1 and J usage is TRBJ2-3; TCRdb's D call of TRBD2 is untestable without DNA. Germline V gives CDR1 DFQATT, CDR2 SNEGSKA (reference sequence). This CDR3 contains 14 residues. Here the CDR3 reads CSAWLAETTDTQYF.

V is TRBV25-1 and J is TRBJ1-6; TCRdb outputs TRBD1, but without DNA this stays unchecked. The CDR3 totals 15 residues. Germline CDR1 reads MGHDK; CDR2 reads SYGVNS. The CDR3 loop is CASSDPDFYNSPLHF. Together with reference TRBV25-1 and TRBJ1-6, the CDR3 gives the full variable domain: EADIYQTPRYLVIGTGKKITLECSQTMGHDKMYWYQQDPGMELHLIHYSYGVNSTEKGDLSSESTVSRIRTEHFPLTLESARPSHTSQYLCASSDPDFYNSPLHFGNGTRLTVT.

The chain carries TRBV7-6 and TRBJ2-3; absent DNA, TCRdb's TRBD1 call cannot be checked. The CDR3 has 14 amino acids. Germline assignment: CDR1 SGHVS and CDR2 FNYEAQ. The CDR3 sequence: CASSPNRASDTQYF.

The chain employs TRBV10-3 and TRBJ2-5; with no DNA, the TCRdb D assignment of TRBD2 cannot be verified. Per germline, CDR1 ENHRY and CDR2 SYGVKD. This CDR3 contains 17 residues. The chain's CDR3 is CAISEVAGGPLSETQYF.